This T cell receptor beta chain was identified during a study of blood T cell repertoires in COVID-19. About the study: Acute and convalescent COVID-19 specimens originated in the United States, Italy and Spain.

Seattle's enrolled individuals joined amid active infection and were then monitored longitudinally. Authors' data handling: For nucleated cells, counts were estimated from reference gene primer amplification. Assay: immunoSEQ multiplex PCR; the TCRdb copy retains only in-frame clones and omits some. V and J calls and clone size are copied from that table; D and trimming were computed from the DNA. The sample consists of nearly 350,000 clones, 75% to 90% of them appearing once. The origin of this receptor is a woman in her forties or fifties with COVID-19, enrolled during active disease. Sequencing was done on a sample of peripheral blood.

The chain's CDR3 is CASSLLSGSRNEQYF. In DNA, the CDR3 is TGTGCCAGCAGCTTACTTTCTGGGAGCAGAAACGAGCAGTACTTC. The V and J genes are TRBV7-3 and TRBJ2-7; TRBD2 is a possible D gene (5 bases). The CDR3 loop spans 15 amino acids. The ends were cut back, 2 bases at V and 5 bases at J, with 16 bases in the middle. Germline V gene data show CDR1 as SGHTA and CDR2 as FQGTGA.